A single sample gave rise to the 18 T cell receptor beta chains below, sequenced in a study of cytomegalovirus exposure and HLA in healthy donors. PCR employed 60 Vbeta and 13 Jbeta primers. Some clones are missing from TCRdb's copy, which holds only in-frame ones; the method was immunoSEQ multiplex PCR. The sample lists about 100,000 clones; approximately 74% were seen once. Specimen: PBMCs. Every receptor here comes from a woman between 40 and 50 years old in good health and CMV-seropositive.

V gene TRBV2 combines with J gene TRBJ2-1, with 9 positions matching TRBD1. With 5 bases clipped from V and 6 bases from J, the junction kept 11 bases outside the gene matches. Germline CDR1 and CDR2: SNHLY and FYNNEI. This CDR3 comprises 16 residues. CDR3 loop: CASSPTVTGGGNEQFF. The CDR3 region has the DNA TGTGCCAGCAGTCCGACTGTGACAGGGGGAGGCAATGAGCAGTTCTTC.

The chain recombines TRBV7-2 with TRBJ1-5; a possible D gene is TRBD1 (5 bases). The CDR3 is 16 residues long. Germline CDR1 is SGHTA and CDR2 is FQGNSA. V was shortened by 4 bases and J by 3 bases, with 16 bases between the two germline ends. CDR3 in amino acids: CASSSPYGGTNQPQHF. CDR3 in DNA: TGTGCCAGCAGCTCGCCCTACGGGGGAACCAATCAGCCCCAGCATTTT.

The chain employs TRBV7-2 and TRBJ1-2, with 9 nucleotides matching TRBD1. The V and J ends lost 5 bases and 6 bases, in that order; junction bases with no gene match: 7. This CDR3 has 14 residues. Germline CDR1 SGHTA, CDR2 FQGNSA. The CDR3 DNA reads TGTGCCAGCAGCACCCGGGACAGGGTGGATGGCTACACCTTC. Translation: CASSTRDRVDGYTF.

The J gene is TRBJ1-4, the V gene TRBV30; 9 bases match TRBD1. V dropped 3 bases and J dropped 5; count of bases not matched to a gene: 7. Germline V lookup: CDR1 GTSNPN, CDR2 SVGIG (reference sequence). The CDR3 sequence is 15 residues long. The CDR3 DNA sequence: TGTGCCTGGAGGGATTGGACAGGGGAAAATGAAAAACTGTTTTTT. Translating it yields CAWRDWTGENEKLFF.

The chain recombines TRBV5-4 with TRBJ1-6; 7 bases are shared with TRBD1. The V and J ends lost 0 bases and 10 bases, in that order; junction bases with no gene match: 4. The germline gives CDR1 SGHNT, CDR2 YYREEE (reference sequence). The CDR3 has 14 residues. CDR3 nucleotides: TGTGCCAGCAGCTTGGAACAGGGGCACTCACCCCTCCACTTT. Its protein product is CASSLEQGHSPLHF.

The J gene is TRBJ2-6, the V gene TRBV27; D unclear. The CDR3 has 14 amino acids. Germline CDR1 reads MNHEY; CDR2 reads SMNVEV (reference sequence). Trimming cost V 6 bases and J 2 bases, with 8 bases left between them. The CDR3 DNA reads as TGTGCCAGCAGGGAGTCACCTGGGGCCAACGTCCTGACTTTC. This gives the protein CASRESPGANVLTF.

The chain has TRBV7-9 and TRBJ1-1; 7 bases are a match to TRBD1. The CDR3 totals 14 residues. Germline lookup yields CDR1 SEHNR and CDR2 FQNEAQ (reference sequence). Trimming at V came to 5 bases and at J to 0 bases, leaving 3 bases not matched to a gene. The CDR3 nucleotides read TGTGCCAGCAGCCGGACAGGAATGAACACTGAAGCTTTCTTT. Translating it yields CASSRTGMNTEAFF.

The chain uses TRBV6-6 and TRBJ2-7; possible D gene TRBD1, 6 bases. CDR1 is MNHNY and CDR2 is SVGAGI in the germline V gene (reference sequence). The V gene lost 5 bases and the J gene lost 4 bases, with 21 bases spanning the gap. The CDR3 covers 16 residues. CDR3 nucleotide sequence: TGTGCCAGCAGTATCGCCGCTCCGGGACAACAGTACGAGCAGTACTTC. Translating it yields CASSIAAPGQQYEQYF.

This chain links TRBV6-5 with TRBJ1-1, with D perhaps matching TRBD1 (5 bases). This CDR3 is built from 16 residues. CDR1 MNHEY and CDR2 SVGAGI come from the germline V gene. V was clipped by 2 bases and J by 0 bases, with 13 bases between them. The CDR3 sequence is CASSYSAGPLNTEAFF. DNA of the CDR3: TGTGCCAGCAGTTACAGTGCAGGGCCCCTGAACACTGAAGCTTTCTTT.

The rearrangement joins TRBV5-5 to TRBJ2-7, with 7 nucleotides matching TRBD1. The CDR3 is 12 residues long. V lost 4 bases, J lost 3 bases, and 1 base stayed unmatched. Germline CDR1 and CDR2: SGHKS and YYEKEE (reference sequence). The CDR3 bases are TGTGCCAGCAGCGGGGACAGCTACGAGCAGTACTTC. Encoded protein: CASSGDSYEQYF.

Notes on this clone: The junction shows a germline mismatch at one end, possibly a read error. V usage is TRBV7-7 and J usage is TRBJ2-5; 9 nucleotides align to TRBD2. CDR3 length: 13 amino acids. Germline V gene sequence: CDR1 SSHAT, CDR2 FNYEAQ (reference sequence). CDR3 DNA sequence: TGTGCTAGCAGCGGGGGGTACCAAGAGACCCAGTACTTC. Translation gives CASSGGYQETQYF.

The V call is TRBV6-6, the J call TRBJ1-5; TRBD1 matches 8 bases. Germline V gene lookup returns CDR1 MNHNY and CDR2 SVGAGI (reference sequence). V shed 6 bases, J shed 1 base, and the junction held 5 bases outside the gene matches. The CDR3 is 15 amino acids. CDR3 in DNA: TGTGCCAGCAGGCCAACAGGGGGAAGCAATCAGCCCCAGCATTTT. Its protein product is CASRPTGGSNQPQHF.

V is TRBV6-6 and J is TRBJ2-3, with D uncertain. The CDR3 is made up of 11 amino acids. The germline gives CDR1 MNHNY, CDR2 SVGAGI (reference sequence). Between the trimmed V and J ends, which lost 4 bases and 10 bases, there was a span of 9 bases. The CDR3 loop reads CASSLAVAQYF. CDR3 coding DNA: TGTGCCAGCAGTTTAGCCGTGGCGCAGTATTTT.

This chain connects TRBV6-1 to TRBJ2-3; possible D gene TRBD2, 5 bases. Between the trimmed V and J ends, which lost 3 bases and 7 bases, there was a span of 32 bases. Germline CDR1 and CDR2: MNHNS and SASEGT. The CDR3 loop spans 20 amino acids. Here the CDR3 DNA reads TGTGCCAGCAGTGACCGGTATTTACGTCTTGTAGAGGGAAGCGTGAATACGCAGTATTTT. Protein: CASSDRYLRLVEGSVNTQYF.

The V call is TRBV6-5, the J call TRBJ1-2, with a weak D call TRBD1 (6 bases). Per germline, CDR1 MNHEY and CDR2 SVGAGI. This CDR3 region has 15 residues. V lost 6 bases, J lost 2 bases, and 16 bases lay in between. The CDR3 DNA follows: TGTGCCAGCAGCGCTCCCGGGCAGGGGAACTATGGCTACACCTTC. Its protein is CASSAPGQGNYGYTF.

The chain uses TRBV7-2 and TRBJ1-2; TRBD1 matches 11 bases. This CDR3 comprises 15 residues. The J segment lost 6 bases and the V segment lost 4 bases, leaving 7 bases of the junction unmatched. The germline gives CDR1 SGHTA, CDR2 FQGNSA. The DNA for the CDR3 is TGTGCCAGCAGCTCCAGAGGACAGGGGGCTGATGGCTACACCTTC. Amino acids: CASSSRGQGADGYTF.

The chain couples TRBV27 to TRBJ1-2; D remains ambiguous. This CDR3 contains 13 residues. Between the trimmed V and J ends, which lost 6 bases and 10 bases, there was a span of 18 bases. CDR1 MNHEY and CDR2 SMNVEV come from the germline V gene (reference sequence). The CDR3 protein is CASRSPSPSVYTF. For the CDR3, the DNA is TGTGCCAGCAGGTCACCATCCCCCAGTGTCTACACCTTC.

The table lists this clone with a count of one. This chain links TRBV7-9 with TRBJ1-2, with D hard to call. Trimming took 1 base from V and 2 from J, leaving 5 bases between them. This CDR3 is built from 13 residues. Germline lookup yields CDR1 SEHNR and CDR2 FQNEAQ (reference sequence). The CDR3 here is CASSLDFNYGYTF. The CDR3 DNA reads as TGTGCCAGCAGCTTAGACTTCAACTATGGCTACACCTTC.